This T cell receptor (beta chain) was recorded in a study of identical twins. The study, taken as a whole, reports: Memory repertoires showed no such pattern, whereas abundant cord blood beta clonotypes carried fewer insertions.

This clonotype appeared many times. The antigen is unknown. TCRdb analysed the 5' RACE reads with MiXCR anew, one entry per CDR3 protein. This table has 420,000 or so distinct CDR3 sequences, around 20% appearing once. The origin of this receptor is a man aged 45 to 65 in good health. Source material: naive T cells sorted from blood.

The CDR3 DNA sequence: TGTGCCAGCAGCCGAGGGGGGGGGTTCGGCGAGACCCAGTACTTC. It encodes CASSRGGGFGETQYF. The chain uses TRBV7-2 and TRBJ2-5, with D perhaps matching TRBD2 (7 bases). This CDR3 contains 15 residues. The germline gives CDR1 SGHTA, CDR2 FQGNSA. Trimming shortened V by 5 bases and J by 5 bases, and 18 bases separated the two germline ends.